The rows below give T cell receptor beta chains drawn from one sample of a study of cytomegalovirus exposure and HLA in healthy donors. Produced via immunoSEQ multiplex PCR; TCRdb's table is partial and in-frame only. The data show about 180,000 clones, with roughly four fifths seen just once and 2.5% held by the top ten. The sample comprised PBMCs. Receptors were obtained from a female donor in good health and CMV-seronegative. CDR3s include the opening cysteine and the closing phenylalanine or tryptophan. Fields, in order: J gene, V gene, clone size, D gene, CDR3 DNA, CDR3 protein. D genes are given only for firm matches. A row's size may be missing; if present it is once, few, many or a size class.

j_gene: TRBJ2-6
v_gene: TRBV6-1
abundance: few
d_gene: NA
CDR3nt: TGTGCCAGCACCCCGACAGAGACTGGGGCCAACGTCCTGACTTTC
CDR3aa: CASTPTETGANVLTF

j_gene: TRBJ2-1
v_gene: TRBV6-5
abundance: once
d_gene: NA
CDR3nt: TGTGCCAGCAGTCCTACTAGTCCCTCCTACAATGAGCAGTTCTTC
CDR3aa: CASSPTSPSYNEQFF

j_gene: TRBJ2-2
v_gene: TRBV27
abundance: NA
d_gene: NA
CDR3nt: TGTGCCAGCAGTTTCAACACAGGGTCAGGCGGGGAGCTGTTTTTT
CDR3aa: CASSFNTGSGGELFF

j_gene: TRBJ2-7
v_gene: TRBV9
abundance: NA
d_gene: TRBD2
CDR3nt: TGTGCCAGCAGCCCTCCGGGACTAGCGCGCGAGCAGTACTTC
CDR3aa: CASSPPGLAREQYF

j_gene: TRBJ2-7
v_gene: TRBV7-2
abundance: NA
d_gene: TRBD1
CDR3nt: TGTGCCAGCAGCGCCTCCGGGACAGGGACCTACGAGCAGTACTTC
CDR3aa: CASSASGTGTYEQYF

j_gene: TRBJ2-7
v_gene: TRBV27
abundance: NA
d_gene: TRBD1
CDR3nt: TGTGCCAGCTCCGGGGACAGCTCCTACGAGCAGTACTTC
CDR3aa: CASSGDSSYEQYF

j_gene: TRBJ2-7
v_gene: TRBV6-5
abundance: NA
d_gene: TRBD1
CDR3nt: TGTGCCAGCAGTGAGGGACAGGAGTCGGGGGAGCAGTACTTC
CDR3aa: CASSEGQESGEQYF

j_gene: TRBJ2-3
v_gene: TRBV5-5
abundance: once
d_gene: TRBD2
CDR3nt: TGTGCCAGCAGGGGGGGGACTAGCGGGAGCACAGATACGCAGTATTTT
CDR3aa: CASRGGTSGSTDTQYF

j_gene: TRBJ2-7
v_gene: TRBV19
abundance: NA
d_gene: NA
CDR3nt: TGTGCCAGTAGATCCGGACAGGTTGGGGGGGAGCAGTACTTC
CDR3aa: CASRSGQVGGEQYF

j_gene: TRBJ1-4
v_gene: TRBV7-9
abundance: NA
d_gene: NA
CDR3nt: TGTGCCAGCAGCGCATCGGGAGGGGTTAATGAAAAACTGTTTTTT
CDR3aa: CASSASGGVNEKLFF

j_gene: TRBJ1-6
v_gene: TRBV27
abundance: NA
d_gene: TRBD1
CDR3nt: TGTGCCAGCAGGGGACAGGGAAATTCACCCCTCCACTTT
CDR3aa: CASRGQGNSPLHF

j_gene: TRBJ2-5
v_gene: TRBV7-9
abundance: NA
d_gene: TRBD2
CDR3nt: TGTGCCAGCAGCTTAGCTATCACTAGCGGGAGGCGCCAAGAGACCCAGTACTTC
CDR3aa: CASSLAITSGRRQETQYF

j_gene: TRBJ2-5
v_gene: TRBV15
abundance: few
d_gene: NA
CDR3nt: TGTGCCACCAGTTCTCTCCAGGGGCAGCCCCAAGAGACCCAGTACTTC
CDR3aa: CATSSLQGQPQETQYF

j_gene: TRBJ1-2
v_gene: TRBV18
abundance: NA
d_gene: NA
CDR3nt: TGTGCCAGCTCACCTTTCCGGGAAACAGGGAACTATGGCTACACCTTC
CDR3aa: CASSPFRETGNYGYTF

j_gene: TRBJ2-2
v_gene: TRBV7-2
abundance: NA
d_gene: TRBD2
CDR3nt: TGTGCCAGCAGCTACGGGGGGGCGGGAGCCACCGGGGAGCTGTTTTTT
CDR3aa: CASSYGGAGATGELFF

j_gene: TRBJ2-7
v_gene: TRBV7-9
abundance: NA
d_gene: NA
CDR3nt: TGTGCCAGCAGCTTTACAGGCGAGCAGTACTTC
CDR3aa: CASSFTGEQYF